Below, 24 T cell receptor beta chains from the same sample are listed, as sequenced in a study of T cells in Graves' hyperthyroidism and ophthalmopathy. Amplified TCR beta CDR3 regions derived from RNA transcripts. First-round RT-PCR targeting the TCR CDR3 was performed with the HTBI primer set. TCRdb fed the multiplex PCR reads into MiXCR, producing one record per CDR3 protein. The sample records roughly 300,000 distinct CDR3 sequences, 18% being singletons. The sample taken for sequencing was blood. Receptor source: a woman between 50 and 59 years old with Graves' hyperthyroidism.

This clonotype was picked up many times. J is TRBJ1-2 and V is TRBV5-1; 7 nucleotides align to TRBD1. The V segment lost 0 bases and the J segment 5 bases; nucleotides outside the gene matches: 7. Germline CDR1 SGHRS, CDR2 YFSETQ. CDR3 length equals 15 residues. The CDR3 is CASSLEQGIGYGYTF. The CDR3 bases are TGCGCCAGCAGCTTGGAACAGGGGATTGGGTATGGCTACACCTTC.

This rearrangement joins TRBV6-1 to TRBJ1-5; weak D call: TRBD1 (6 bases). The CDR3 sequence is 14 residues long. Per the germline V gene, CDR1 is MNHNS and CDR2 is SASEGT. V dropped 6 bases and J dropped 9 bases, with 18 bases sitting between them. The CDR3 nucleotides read TGTGCCAGCAGACACAAGGACAGAGGGGCGCCCCAGCATTTT. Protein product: CASRHKDRGAPQHF.

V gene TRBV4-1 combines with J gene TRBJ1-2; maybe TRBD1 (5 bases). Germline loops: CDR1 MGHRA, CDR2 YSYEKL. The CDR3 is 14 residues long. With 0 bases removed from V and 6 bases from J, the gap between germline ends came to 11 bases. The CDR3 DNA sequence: TGCGCCAGCAGCCAAGATCAAGGGACTAATGGCTACACCTTC. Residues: CASSQDQGTNGYTF.

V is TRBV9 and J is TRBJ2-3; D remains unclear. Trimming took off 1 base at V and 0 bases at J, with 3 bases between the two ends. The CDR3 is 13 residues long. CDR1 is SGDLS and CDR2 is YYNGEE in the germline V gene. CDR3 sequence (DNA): TGTGCCAGCAGCGTAACAAGCACAGATACGCAGTATTTT. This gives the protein CASSVTSTDTQYF.

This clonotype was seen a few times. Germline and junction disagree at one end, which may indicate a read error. CDR3: CASSFSGTVYNEQFF. The CDR3 DNA follows: TGCGCCAGCAGCTTCTCCGGGACAGTCTACAATGAGCAATTCTTC. This sequence joins TRBV5-1 and TRBJ2-1, with 7 bases fitting TRBD1. The CDR3 is made up of 15 amino acids. From germline, CDR1 is SGHRS and CDR2 YFSETQ.

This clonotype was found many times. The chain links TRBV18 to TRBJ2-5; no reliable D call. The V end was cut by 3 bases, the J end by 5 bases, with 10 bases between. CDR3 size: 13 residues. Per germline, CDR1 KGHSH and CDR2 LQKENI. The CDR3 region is CASSPRSEETQYF. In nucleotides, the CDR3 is TGTGCCAGCTCACCGAGGAGCGAGGAGACCCAGTACTTC.

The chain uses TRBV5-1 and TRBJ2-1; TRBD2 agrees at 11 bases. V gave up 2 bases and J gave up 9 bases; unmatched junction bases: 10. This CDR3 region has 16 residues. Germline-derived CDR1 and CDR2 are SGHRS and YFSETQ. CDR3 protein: CASSLLAGARSSEQFF. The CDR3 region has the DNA TGCGCCAGCAGCTTACTAGCGGGGGCGCGATCAAGTGAGCAGTTCTTC.

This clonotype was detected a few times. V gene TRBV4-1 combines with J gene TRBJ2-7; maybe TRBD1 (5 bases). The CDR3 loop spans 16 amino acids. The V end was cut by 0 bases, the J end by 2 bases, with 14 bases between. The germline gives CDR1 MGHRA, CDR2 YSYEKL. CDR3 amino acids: CASSQEERTKAYEQYF. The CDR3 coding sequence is TGCGCCAGCAGCCAAGAGGAACGGACAAAGGCCTACGAGCAGTACTTC.

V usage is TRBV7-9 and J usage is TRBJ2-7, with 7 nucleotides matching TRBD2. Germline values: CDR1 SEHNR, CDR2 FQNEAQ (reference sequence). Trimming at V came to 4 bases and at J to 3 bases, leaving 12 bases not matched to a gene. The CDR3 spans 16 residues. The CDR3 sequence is CASSSGRGGSNYEQYF. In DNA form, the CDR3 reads TGTGCCAGCAGCTCAGGAAGGGGAGGGTCGAACTACGAGCAGTACTTC.

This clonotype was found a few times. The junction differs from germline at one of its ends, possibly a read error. CDR3 bases: TGCAGCGCTAGGACAGCGAACACCGGGGAGCTGTTTTTT. Protein: CSARTANTGELFF. The chain combines TRBV20-1 with TRBJ2-2; D might be TRBD1 (6 bases). Germline lookup yields CDR1 DFQATT and CDR2 SNEGSKA (reference sequence). The CDR3 sequence is 13 residues long.

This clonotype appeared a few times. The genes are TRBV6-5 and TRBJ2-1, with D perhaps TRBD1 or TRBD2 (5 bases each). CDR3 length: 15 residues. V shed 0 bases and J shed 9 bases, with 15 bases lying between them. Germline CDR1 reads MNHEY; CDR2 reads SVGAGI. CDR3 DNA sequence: TGTGCCAGCAGTTACTCCGGGGCCGACCGTGCTGAGCAGTTCTTC. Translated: CASSYSGADRAEQFF.

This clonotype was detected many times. CDR3 in amino acids: CASSTAGGDEQFF. CDR3 in DNA: TGTGCCAGCAGTACAGCAGGGGGGGATGAGCAGTTCTTC. The chain is built from TRBV7-2 and TRBJ2-1; D may be TRBD1 or TRBD2 (7 bases each). V dropped 6 bases and J dropped 8 bases, with 14 bases sitting between them. The CDR3 sequence is 13 residues long. Germline V CDR1 and CDR2: SGHTA, FQGNSA. Drawing the rest from reference TRBV7-2 and TRBJ2-1, the complete variable domain is GAGVSQSPSNKVTEKGKDVELRCDPISGHTALYWYRQSLGQGLEFLIYFQGNSAPDKSGLPSDRFSAERTGGSVSTLTIQRTQQEDSAVYLCASSTAGGDEQFFGPGTRLTVL.

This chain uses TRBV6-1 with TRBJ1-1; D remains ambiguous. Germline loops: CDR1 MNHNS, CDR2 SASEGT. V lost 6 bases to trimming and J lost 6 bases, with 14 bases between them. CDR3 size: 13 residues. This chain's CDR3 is CASRDPLIPEAFF. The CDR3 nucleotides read TGTGCCAGCAGGGACCCACTAATACCTGAAGCTTTCTTT.

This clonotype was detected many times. As DNA, the CDR3 is TGTGCCAGCAGTGAAGGGGCAGGGGGAAACACCATATATTTT. Translation gives CASSEGAGGNTIYF. This rearrangement joins TRBV2 to TRBJ1-3; tentatively, D is TRBD1 (5 bases). V was pared by 1 base and J by 4 bases, with 8 bases between. Per the germline V gene, CDR1 is SNHLY and CDR2 is FYNNEI. CDR3 length equals 14 residues.

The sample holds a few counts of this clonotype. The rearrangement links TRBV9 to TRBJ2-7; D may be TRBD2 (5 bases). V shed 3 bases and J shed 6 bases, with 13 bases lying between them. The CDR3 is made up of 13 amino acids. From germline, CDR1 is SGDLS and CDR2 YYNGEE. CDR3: CASSAGSRGEQYV. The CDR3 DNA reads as TGTGCCAGCAGCGCTGGGTCCCGGGGCGAGCAGTACGTC.

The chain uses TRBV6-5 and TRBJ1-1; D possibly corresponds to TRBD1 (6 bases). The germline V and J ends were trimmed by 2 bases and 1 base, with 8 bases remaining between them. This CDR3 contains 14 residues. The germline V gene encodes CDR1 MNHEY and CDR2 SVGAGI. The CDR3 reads CASSYRGWNTEAFF. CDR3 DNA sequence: TGTGCCAGCAGTTACAGGGGGTGGAACACTGAAGCTTTCTTT.

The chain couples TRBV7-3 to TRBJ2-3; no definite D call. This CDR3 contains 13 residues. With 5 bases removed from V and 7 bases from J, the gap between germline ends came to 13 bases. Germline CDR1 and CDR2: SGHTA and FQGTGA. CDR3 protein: CASSPPGSNTQYF. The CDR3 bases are TGTGCCAGCAGCCCCCCCGGTAGTAATACGCAGTATTTT.

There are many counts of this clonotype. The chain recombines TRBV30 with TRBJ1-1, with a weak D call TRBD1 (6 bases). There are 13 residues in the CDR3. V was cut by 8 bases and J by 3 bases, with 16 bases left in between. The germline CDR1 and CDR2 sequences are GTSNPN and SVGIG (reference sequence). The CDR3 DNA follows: TGTGCCGGGGGGGGGCGGGGAGACACTGAAGCTTTCTTT. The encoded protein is CAGGGRGDTEAFF.

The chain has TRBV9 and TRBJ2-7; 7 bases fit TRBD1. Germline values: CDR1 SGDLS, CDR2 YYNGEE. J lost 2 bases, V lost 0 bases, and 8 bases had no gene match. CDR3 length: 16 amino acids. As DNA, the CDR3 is TGTGCCAGCAGCGTAGGCACCGGGACAGCAACCTACGAGCAGTACTTC. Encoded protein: CASSVGTGTATYEQYF.

Here the CDR3 DNA reads TGTGCCAGCAGTAGGTTTTCAGGGTCTGAAGCTTTCTTT. It translates to CASSRFSGSEAFF. The chain employs TRBV12-3 or TRBV12-4 and TRBJ1-1; weak D call: TRBD1 (5 bases). The CDR3 consists of 13 residues. Trimming left V 5 bases short and J 6 bases short, with 13 bases between.

CDR3 residues: CASSTRSYNEQFF. DNA of the CDR3: TGTGCCAGCAGCACTCGGTCCTACAATGAGCAGTTCTTC. The V and J genes are TRBV7-9 and TRBJ2-1, with D hard to call. CDR1 is SEHNR, CDR2 FQNEAQ, per germline (reference sequence). This CDR3 spans 13 amino acids. Trimming left V 5 bases short and J 1 base short, with 6 bases between.

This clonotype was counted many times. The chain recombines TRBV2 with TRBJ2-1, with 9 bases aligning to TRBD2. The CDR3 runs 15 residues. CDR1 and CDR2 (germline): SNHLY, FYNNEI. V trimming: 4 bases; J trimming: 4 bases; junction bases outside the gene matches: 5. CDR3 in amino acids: CASSGGGGEYNEQFF. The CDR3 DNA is TGTGCCAGCAGTGGAGGCGGGGGGGAGTACAATGAGCAGTTCTTC.

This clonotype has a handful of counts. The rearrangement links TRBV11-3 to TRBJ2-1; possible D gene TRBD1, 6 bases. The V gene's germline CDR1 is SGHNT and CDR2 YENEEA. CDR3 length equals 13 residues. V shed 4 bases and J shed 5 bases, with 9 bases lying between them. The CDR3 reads CASSYGQHNEQFF. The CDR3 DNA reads TGTGCCAGCAGCTACGGACAGCACAATGAGCAGTTCTTC.

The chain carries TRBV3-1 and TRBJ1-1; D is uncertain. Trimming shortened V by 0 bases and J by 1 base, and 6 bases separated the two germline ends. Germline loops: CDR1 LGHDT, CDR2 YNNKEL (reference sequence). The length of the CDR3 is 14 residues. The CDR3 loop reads CASSQESQNTEAFF. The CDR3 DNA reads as TGTGCCAGCAGCCAAGAAAGCCAGAACACTGAAGCTTTCTTT. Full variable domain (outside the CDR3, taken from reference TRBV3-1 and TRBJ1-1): DTAVSQTPKYLVTQMGNDKSIKCEQNLGHDTMYWYKQDSKKFLKIMFSYNNKELIINETVPNRFSPKSPDKAHLNLHINSLELGDSAVYFCASSQESQNTEAFFGQGTRLTVV.